In this sample, the clone carrying this T cell receptor beta chain turned up a few times. In the PCR, 60 Vbeta and 13 Jbeta primers were used. Generated by immunoSEQ multiplex PCR, the TCRdb table keeps only in-frame clones and is missing some. Seen here are 95,000 to 110,000 clones, approximately 80% observed once, and the top ten hold 1.5% to 2%. The sample is drawn from a study of cytomegalovirus exposure and HLA in healthy donors. The CDR3 loop spans 18 amino acids. V trimming: 3 bases; J trimming: 4 bases; junction bases outside the gene matches: 12. Germline loops: CDR1 SGDLS, CDR2 YYNGEE. The rearrangement uses TRBV9 and TRBJ2-6; 8 bases are a match to TRBD1. The specimen sequenced was PBMCs. This clonotype was sampled from a woman aged 40 to 50 in good health and CMV-seronegative. In DNA form, the CDR3 reads TGTGCCAGCAGCGACCGACAGGGGCCCAGAGGGGGGGCCAACGTCCTGACTTTC. Translated, it gives CASSDRQGPRGGANVLTF.